The TCR beta chain described here comes from a study of tumour-infiltrating T cells in Burkitt lymphoma (dated by TCRdb to 2019 to 2021). Turning to the overall study: Clinical outcome was correlated with TCR repertoire data, and overall and progression-free survival were found to be predicted by productive clonality independently of established prognosticators, including age at diagnosis.

From the cysteine through the phenylalanine, the CDR3 covers 13 amino acids. The kept DNA is CDR3 alone, 39 bases in frame from the first base. From the germline V gene, CDR1 is SGHRS and CDR2 is YFSETQ. V is shortened by 1 base, J by 3 bases, and the region joining them spans 5 bases. Libraries were constructed by the immunoSEQ multiplex PCR assay. The immuneACCESS repertoire file appears here via TCRdb, limited to in-frame rearrangements. These files lack a portion of the clones; in checked studies, under half of the deficit traces to unresolved V genes, and the cause of the others is not known. The sample table contains some 14,000 clones; only one count was recorded for more than 60% of them. The ten largest account for 6% to 8.5% of the sample. Worth noting for this clone: It has no known antigen specificity. No much larger clonotype is one base removed from it; base qualities were not supplied.

The chain couples TRBV5-1 to TRBJ2-1; no confident D gene assignment can be made. Sequencing was carried out using tumor tissue. The receptor comes from a human donor with diffuse large B-cell lymphoma. The DNA sequence is given as TGCGCCAGCAGCTTGACAAGCTACAATGAGCAGTTCTTC. This yields the protein CASSLTSYNEQFF.